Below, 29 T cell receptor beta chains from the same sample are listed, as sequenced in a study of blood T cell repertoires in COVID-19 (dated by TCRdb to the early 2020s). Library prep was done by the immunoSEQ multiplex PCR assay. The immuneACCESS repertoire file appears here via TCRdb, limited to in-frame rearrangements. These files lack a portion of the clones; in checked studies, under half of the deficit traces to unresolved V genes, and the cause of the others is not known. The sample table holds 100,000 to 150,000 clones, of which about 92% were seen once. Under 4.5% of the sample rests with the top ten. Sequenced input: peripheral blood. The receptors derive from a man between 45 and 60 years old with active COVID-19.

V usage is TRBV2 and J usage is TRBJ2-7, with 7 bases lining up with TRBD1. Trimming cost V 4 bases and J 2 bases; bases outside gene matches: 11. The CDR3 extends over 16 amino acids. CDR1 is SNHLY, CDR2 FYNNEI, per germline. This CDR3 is CASSVAPRQGTYEQYV. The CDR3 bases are TGTGCCAGCAGTGTGGCCCCGAGACAGGGCACCTACGAGCAGTACGTC.

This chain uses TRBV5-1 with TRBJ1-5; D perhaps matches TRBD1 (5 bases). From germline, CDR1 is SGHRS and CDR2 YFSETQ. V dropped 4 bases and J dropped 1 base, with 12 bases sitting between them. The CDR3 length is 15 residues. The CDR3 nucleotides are TGCGCCAGCAGCCGGTCCGGGGGAAGCAATCAGCCCCAGCATTTT. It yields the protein CASSRSGGSNQPQHF. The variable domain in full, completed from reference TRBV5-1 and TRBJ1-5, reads KAGVTQTPRYLIKTRGQQVTLSCSPISGHRSVSWYQQTPGQGLQFLFEYFSETQRNKGNFPGRFSGRQFSNSRSEMNVSTLELGDSALYLCASSRSGGSNQPQHFGDGTRLSIL.

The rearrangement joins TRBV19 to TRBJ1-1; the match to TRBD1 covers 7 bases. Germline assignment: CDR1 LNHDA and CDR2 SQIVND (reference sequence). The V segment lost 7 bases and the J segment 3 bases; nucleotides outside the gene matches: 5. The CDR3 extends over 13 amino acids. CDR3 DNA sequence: TGTGCCAGTATTACGGGGACAGACACTGAAGCTTTCTTT. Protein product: CASITGTDTEAFF.

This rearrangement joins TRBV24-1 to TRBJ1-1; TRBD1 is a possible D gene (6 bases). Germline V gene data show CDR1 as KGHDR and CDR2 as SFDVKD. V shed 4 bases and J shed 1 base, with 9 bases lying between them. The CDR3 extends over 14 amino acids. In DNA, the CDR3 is TGTGCCACCAGTGAGGGGACAAAGAACACTGAAGCTTTCTTT. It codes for CATSEGTKNTEAFF.

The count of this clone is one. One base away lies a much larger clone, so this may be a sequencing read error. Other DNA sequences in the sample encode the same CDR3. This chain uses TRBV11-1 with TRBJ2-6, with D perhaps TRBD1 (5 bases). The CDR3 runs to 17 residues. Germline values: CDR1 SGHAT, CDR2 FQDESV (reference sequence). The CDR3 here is CASSLALSTSGANVLTF. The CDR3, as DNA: TGTGCCAGCAGCTTAGCGTTATCTACCTCTGGGGCCAATGTCCTGACTTTC.

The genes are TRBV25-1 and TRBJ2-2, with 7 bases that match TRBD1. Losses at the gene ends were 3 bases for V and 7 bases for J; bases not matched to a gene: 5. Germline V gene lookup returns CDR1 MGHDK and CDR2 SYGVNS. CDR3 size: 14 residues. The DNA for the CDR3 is TGTGCCAGCAGTGAGACAGGGAAGGTCGGGGAGCTGTTTTTT. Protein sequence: CASSETGKVGELFF.

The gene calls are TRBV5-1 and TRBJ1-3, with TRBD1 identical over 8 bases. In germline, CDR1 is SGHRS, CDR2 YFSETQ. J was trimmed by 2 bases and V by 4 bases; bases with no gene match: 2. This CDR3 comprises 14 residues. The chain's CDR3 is CASSQGAAGNTIYF. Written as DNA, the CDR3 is TGCGCCAGCAGCCAGGGGGCAGCTGGAAACACCATATATTTT.

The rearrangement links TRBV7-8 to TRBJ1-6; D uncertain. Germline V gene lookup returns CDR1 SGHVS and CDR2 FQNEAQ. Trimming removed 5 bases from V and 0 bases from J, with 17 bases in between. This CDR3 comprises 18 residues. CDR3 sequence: CASSLARVASSYNSPLHF. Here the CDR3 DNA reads TGTGCCAGCAGCCTGGCTCGGGTCGCAAGCTCCTATAATTCACCCCTCCACTTT.

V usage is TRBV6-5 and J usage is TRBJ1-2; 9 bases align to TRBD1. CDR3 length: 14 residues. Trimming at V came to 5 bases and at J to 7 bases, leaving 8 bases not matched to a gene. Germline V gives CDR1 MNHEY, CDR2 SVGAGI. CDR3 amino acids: CASSPTGTGSGYTF. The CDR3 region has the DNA TGTGCCAGCAGTCCCACCGGGACAGGGTCTGGCTACACCTTC.

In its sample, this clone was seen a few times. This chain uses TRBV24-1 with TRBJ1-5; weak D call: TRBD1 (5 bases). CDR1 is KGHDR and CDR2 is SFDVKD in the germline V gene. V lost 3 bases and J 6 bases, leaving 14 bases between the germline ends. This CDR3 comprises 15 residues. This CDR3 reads CATSDPRQGGQPQHF. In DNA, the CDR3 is TGTGCCACCAGTGATCCCCGGCAGGGCGGTCAGCCCCAGCATTTT.

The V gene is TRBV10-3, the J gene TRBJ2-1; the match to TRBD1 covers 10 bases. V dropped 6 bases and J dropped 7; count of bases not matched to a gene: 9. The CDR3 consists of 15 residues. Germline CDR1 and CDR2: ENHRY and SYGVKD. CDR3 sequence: CAIRSGTGVENEQFF. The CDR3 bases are TGTGCCATCAGGTCCGGGACAGGGGTGGAAAATGAGCAGTTCTTC.

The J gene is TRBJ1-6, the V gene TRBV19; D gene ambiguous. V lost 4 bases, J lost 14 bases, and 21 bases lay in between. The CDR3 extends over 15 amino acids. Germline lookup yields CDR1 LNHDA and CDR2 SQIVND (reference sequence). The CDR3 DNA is TGTGCCAGTAGTAAGGCGTCGGGCACATTCGGGGCCCTCCACTTT. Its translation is CASSKASGTFGALHF.

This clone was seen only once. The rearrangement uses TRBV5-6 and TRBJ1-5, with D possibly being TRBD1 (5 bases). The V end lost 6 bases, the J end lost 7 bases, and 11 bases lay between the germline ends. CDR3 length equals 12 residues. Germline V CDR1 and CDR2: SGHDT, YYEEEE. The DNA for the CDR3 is TGTGCCAGCACCTCTAGGGGACAGCCCCAGCATTTT. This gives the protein CASTSRGQPQHF.

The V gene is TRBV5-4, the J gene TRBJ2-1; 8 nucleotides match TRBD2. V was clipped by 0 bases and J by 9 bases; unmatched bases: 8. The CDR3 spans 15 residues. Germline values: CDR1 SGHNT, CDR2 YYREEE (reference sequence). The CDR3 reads CASSLGSGGPSEQFF. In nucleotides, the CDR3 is TGTGCCAGCAGCTTGGGTTCGGGAGGGCCTAGTGAGCAGTTCTTC. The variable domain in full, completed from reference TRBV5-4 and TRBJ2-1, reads ETGVTQSPTHLIKTRGQQVTLRCSSQSGHNTVSWYQQALGQGPQFIFQYYREEENGRGNFPPRFSGLQFPNYSSELNVNALELDDSALYLCASSLGSGGPSEQFFGPGTRLTVL.

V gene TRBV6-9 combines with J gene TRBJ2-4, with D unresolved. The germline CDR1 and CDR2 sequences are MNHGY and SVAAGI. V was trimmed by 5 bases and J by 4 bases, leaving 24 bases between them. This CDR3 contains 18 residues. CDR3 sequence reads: CASSPSPGGVRLKNIQYF. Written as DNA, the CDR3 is TGTGCCAGCAGTCCCTCGCCGGGTGGTGTCCGCCTTAAAAACATTCAGTACTTC.

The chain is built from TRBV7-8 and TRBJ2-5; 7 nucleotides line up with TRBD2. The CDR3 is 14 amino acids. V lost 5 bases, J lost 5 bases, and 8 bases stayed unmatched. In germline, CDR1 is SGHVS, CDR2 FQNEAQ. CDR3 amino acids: CASSLSGGRETQYF. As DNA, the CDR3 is TGTGCCAGCAGCCTTTCGGGGGGACGGGAGACCCAGTACTTC.

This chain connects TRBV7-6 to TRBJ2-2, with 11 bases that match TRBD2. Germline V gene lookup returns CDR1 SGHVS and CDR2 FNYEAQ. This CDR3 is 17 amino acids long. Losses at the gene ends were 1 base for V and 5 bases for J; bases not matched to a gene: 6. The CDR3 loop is CASSLVLAGGPTGELFF. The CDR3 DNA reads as TGTGCCAGCAGCTTAGTCCTAGCGGGAGGCCCAACCGGGGAGCTGTTTTTT.

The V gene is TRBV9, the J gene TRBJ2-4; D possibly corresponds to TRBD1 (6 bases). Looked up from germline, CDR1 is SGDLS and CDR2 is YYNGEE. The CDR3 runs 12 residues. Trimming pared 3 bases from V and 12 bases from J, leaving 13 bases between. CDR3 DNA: TGTGCCAGCAGCGGTGGGGACACCCATCAGTACTTC. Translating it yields CASSGGDTHQYF.

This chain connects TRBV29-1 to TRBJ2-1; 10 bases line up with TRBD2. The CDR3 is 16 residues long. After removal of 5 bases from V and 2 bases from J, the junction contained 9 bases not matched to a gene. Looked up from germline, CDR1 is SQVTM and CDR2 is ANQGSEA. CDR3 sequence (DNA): TGCAGCGTTTTTTCTAGCGGGAGATCAGCCTACAATGAGCAGTTCTTC. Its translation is CSVFSSGRSAYNEQFF.

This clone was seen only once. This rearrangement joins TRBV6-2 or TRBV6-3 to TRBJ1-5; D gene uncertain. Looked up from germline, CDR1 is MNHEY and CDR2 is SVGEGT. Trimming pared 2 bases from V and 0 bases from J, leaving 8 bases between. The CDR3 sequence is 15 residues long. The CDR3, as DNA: TGTGCCAGCAGTTACCTCGGGGTTAGCAATCAGCCCCAGCATTTT. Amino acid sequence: CASSYLGVSNQPQHF.

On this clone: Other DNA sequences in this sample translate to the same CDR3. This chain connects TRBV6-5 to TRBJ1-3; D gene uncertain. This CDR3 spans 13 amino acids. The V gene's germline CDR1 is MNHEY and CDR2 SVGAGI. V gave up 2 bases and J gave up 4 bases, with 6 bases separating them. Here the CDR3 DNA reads TGTGCCAGCAGTTACGCCGGGGGAAACACCATATATTTT. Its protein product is CASSYAGGNTIYF.

CDR3 nucleotide sequence: TGTGCCAGCAGTTCTCCGGCAGATACGCAGTATTTT. Protein product: CASSSPADTQYF. V and J are TRBV7-2 and TRBJ2-3; D not resolved. Trimming removed 6 bases from V and 4 bases from J, with 8 bases in between. The germline CDR1 and CDR2 sequences are SGHTA and FQGNSA. The CDR3 has 12 amino acids.

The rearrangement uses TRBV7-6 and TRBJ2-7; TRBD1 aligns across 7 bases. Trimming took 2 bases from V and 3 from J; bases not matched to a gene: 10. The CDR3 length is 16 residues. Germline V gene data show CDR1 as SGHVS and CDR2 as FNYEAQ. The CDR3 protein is CASSLSPGTVNYEQYF. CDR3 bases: TGTGCCAGCAGCTTAAGTCCCGGGACAGTCAACTACGAGCAGTACTTC.

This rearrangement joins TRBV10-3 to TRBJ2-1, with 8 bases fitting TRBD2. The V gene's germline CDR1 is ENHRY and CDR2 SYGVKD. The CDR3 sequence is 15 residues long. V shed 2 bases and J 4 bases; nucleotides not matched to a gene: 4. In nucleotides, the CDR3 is TGTGCCATCAGTGAGGGAGCTAGCGGGTACAATGAGCAGTTCTTC. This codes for CAISEGASGYNEQFF.

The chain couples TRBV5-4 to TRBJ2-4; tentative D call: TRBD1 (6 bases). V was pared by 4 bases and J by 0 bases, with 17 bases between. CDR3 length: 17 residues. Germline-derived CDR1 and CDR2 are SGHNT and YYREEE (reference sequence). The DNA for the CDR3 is TGTGCCAGCAGCCGCAGGGGAGACACTGTAGCCAAAAACATTCAGTACTTC. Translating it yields CASSRRGDTVAKNIQYF.

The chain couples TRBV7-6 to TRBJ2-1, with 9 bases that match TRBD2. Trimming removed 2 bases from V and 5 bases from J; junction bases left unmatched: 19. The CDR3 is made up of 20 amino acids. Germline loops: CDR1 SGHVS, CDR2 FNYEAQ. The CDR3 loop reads CASSLRGRLAGWSYDNEQFF. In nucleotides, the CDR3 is TGTGCCAGCAGCTTAAGAGGAAGGCTAGCGGGATGGTCGTACGACAATGAGCAGTTCTTC.

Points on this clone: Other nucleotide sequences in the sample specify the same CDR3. For the CDR3, the DNA is TGTGCCAGCAGCCTCAGGGGCAGCACAGATACGCAGTATTTT. Its translation: CASSLRGSTDTQYF. The chain combines TRBV11-3 with TRBJ2-3; D might be TRBD1 (6 bases). This CDR3 has 14 amino acids. Trimming removed 5 bases at V and 0 bases at J, with 9 bases between. Germline-derived CDR1 and CDR2 are SGHNT and YENEEA.

CDR3 amino acids: CASSDPPGGQTQYF. DNA for the CDR3: TGTGCCAGCAGTGATCCCCCCGGGGGACAGACCCAGTACTTC. This chain connects TRBV2 to TRBJ2-5; maybe TRBD2 (6 bases). Germline V lookup: CDR1 SNHLY, CDR2 FYNNEI. Deletions cut 3 bases from V and 6 bases from J, with 14 bases between. The CDR3 is 14 residues long. Using reference TRBV2 and TRBJ2-5 for the parts outside the CDR3, the full variable domain is EPEVTQTPSHQVTQMGQEVILRCVPISNHLYFYWYRQILGQKVEFLVSFYNNEISEKSEIFDDQFSVERPDGSNFTLKIRSTKLEDSAMYFCASSDPPGGQTQYFGPGTRLLVL.

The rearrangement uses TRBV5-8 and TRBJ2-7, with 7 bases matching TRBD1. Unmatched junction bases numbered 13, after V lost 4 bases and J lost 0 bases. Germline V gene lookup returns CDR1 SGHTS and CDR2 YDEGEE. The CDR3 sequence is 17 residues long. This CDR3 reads CASSRHRTGESSYEQYV. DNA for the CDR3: TGTGCCAGCAGCCGTCATAGAACAGGGGAAAGCTCCTACGAGCAGTACGTC.